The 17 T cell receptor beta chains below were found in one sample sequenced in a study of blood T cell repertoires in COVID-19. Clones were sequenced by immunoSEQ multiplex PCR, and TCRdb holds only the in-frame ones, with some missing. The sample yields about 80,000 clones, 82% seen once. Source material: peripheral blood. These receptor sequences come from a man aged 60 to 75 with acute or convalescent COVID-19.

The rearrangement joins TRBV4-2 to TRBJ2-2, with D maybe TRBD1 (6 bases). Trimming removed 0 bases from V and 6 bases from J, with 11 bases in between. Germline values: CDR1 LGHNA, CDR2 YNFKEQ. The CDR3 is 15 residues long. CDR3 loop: CASSQEVNRAGELFF. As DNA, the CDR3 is TGTGCCAGCAGCCAAGAGGTAAACAGGGCCGGGGAGCTGTTTTTT.

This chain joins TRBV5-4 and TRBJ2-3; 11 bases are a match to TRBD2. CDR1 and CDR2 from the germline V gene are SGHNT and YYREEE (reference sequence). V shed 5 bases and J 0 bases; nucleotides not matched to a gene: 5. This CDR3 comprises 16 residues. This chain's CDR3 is CASSIGTSGSTDTQYF. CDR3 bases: TGTGCCAGCAGTATTGGGACTAGCGGTAGCACAGATACGCAGTATTTT.

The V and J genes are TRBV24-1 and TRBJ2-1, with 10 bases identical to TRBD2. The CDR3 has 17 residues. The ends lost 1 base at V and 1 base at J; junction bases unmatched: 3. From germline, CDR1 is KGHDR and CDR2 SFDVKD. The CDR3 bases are TGTGCCACCAGTGATTTATCTAGCGGGGGTTCCTACAATGAGCAGTTCTTC. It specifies CATSDLSSGGSYNEQFF.

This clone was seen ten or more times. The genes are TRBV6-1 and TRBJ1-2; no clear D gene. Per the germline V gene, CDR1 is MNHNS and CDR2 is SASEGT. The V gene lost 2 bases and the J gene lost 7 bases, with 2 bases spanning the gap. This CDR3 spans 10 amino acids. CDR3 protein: CASSELGYTF. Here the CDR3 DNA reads TGTGCCAGCAGTGAACTTGGCTACACCTTC.

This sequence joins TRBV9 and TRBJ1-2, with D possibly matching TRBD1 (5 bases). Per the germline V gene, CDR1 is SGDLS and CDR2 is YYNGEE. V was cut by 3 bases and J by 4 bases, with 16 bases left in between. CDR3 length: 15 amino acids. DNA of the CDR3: TGTGCCAGCAGCGAAACGCGACAGCTGAGCTATGGCTACACCTTC. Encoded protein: CASSETRQLSYGYTF.

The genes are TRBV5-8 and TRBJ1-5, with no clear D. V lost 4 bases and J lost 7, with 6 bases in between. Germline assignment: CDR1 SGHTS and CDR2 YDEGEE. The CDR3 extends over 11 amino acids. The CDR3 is CASSPTQPQHF. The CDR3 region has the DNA TGTGCCAGCAGCCCTACCCAGCCCCAGCATTTT. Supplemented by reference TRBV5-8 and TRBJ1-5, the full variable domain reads EAGVTQSPTHLIKTRGQQATLRCSPISGHTSVYWYQQALGLGLQFLLWYDEGEERNRGNFPPRFSGRQFPNYSSELNVNALELEDSALYLCASSPTQPQHFGDGTRLSIL.

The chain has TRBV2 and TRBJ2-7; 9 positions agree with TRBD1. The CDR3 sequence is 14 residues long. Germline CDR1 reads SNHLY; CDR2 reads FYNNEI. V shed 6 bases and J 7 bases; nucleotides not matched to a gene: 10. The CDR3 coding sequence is TGTGCCAGCAGGCTAAGGACAGGGGTGGGGGAGCAGTACTTC. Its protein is CASRLRTGVGEQYF.

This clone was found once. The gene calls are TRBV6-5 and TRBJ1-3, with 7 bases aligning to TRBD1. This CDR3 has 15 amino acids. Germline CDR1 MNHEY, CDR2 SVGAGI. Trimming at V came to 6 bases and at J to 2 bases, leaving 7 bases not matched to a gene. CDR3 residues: CASRLDRAPGNTIYF. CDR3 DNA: TGTGCCAGCAGACTTGACAGGGCCCCTGGAAACACCATATATTTT.

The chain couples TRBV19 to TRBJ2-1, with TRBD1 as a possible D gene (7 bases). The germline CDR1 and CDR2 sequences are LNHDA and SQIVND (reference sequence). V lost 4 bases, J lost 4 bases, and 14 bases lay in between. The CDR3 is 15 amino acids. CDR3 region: CASSTRQGLYNEQFF. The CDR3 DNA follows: TGTGCCAGTAGTACACGACAGGGACTTTACAATGAGCAGTTCTTC.

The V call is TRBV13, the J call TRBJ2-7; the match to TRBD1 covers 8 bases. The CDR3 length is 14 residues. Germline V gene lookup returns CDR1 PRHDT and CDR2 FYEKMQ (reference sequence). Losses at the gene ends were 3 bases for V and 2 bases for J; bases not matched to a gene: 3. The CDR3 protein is CASSFRDRPYEQYF. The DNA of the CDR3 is TGTGCCAGCAGCTTCCGGGACAGGCCCTACGAGCAGTACTTC.

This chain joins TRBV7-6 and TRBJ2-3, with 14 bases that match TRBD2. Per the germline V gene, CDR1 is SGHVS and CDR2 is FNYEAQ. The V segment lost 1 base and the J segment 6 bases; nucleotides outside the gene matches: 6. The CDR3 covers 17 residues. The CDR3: CASSLGGLAGAGDTQYF. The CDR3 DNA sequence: TGTGCCAGCAGCTTAGGGGGACTAGCGGGGGCCGGGGATACGCAGTATTTT.

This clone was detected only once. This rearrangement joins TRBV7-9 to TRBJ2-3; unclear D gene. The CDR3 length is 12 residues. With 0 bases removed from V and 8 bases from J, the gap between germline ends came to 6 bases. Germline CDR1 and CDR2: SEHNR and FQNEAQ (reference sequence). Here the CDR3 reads CASSLAIATQYF. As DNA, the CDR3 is TGTGCCAGCAGCTTAGCGATAGCTACGCAGTATTTT. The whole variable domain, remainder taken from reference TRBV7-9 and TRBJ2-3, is DTGVSQNPRHKITKRGQNVTFRCDPISEHNRLYWYRQTLGQGPEFLTYFQNEAQLEKSRLLSDRFSAERPKGSFSTLEIQRTEQGDSAMYLCASSLAIATQYFGPGTRLTVL.

The DNA of the CDR3 is TGTGCCTGGAGTCCGACAGATGATAATGAAAAACTGTTTTTT. This encodes CAWSPTDDNEKLFF. The V call is TRBV30, the J call TRBJ1-4, with D maybe TRBD1 (5 bases). V lost 2 bases, J lost 4 bases, and 11 bases lay in between. CDR1 and CDR2 (germline): GTSNPN, SVGIG (reference sequence). The CDR3 runs to 14 residues.

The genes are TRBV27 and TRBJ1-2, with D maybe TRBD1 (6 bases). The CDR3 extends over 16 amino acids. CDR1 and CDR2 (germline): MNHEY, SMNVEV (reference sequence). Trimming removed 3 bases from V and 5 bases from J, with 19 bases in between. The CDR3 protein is CASSLTTTGSGYGYTF. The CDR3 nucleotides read TGTGCCAGCAGTTTGACCACAACAGGGTCCGGTTATGGCTACACCTTC.

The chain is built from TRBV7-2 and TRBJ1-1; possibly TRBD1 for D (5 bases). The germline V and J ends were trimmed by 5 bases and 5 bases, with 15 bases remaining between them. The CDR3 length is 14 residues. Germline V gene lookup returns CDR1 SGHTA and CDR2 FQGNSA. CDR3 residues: CASSLSAGVTEAFF. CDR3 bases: TGTGCCAGCAGCCTTAGTGCGGGGGTTACTGAAGCTTTCTTT. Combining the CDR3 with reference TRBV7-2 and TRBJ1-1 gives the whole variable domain GAGVSQSPSNKVTEKGKDVELRCDPISGHTALYWYRQSLGQGLEFLIYFQGNSAPDKSGLPSDRFSAERTGGSVSTLTIQRTQQEDSAVYLCASSLSAGVTEAFFGQGTRLTVV.

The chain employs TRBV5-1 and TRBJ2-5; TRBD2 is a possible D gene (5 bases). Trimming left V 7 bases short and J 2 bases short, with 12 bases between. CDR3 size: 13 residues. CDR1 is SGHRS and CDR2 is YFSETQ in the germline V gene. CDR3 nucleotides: TGCGCCAGCTTTTCCCGGGGACAAGAGACCCAGTACTTC. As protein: CASFSRGQETQYF.

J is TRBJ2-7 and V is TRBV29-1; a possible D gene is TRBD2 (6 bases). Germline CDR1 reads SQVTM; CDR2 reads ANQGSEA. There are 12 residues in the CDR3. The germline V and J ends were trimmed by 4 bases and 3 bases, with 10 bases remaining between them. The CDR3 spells CSVAAGIYEQYF. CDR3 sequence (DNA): TGCAGCGTTGCTGCGGGGATCTACGAGCAGTACTTC.